This is a list of T cell receptor beta chains from one sample in a study of human CD8 memory T cell subsets. Each CDR3 protein gets one entry in TCRdb, which reprocessed the 5' RACE reads and gives no DNA. The data include about 7,000 distinct CDR3 sequences; the top ten clones carry 20%. The sequencing sample was made of CD8+ T cells from PBMCs. These receptors all stem from a human donor in good health. CDR3s include the opening cysteine and the closing phenylalanine or tryptophan. The size field is filled for only some rows; it gives once, few, many or a size class.

v_gene: TRBV7-6; abundance: -; j_gene: TRBJ2-5; CDR3aa: CASSHRLVADQYF
v_gene: TRBV7-9; abundance: -; j_gene: TRBJ1-5; CDR3aa: CASSLGLTANQPQHF
v_gene: TRBV28; abundance: -; j_gene: TRBJ2-2; CDR3aa: CASSFRGFNTGELFF
v_gene: TRBV19; abundance: -; j_gene: TRBJ2-7; CDR3aa: CASSPRLAGEGEQYF
v_gene: TRBV12-3/TRBV12-4; abundance: -; j_gene: TRBJ2-3; CDR3aa: CASSFGSGTDTQYF
v_gene: TRBV14; abundance: medium-sized; j_gene: TRBJ2-1; CDR3aa: CASSQESLGSTNEQFF
v_gene: TRBV27; abundance: -; j_gene: TRBJ2-1; CDR3aa: CATRDGLAYNEQFF
v_gene: TRBV7-9; abundance: -; j_gene: TRBJ2-7; CDR3aa: CASDAPGEGRDEQYF
v_gene: TRBV3-1; abundance: -; j_gene: TRBJ2-3; CDR3aa: CASSLGGEALTDTQYF
v_gene: TRBV7-9; abundance: -; j_gene: TRBJ2-2; CDR3aa: CASSPGLNTGELFF
v_gene: TRBV24-1; abundance: -; j_gene: TRBJ2-2; CDR3aa: CATSGSPREDTGELFF
v_gene: TRBV29-1; abundance: medium-sized; j_gene: TRBJ1-1; CDR3aa: CSVEGFPGAFF
v_gene: TRBV9; abundance: -; j_gene: TRBJ2-1; CDR3aa: CASSVSGREYNEQFF
v_gene: TRBV27; abundance: -; j_gene: TRBJ2-2; CDR3aa: CASSLLAGRVGELFF
v_gene: TRBV14; abundance: -; j_gene: TRBJ2-7; CDR3aa: CASSLSGIPPYEQYF
v_gene: TRBV2; abundance: -; j_gene: TRBJ2-7; CDR3aa: CASRDLAGTYEQYF
v_gene: TRBV5-1; abundance: -; j_gene: TRBJ1-1; CDR3aa: CASSSGKGQTEAFF
v_gene: TRBV7-9; abundance: -; j_gene: TRBJ2-5; CDR3aa: CASSLTSGGSRETQYF
v_gene: TRBV20-1; abundance: medium-sized; j_gene: TRBJ2-1; CDR3aa: CSAKEIDGVSSYNEQFF
v_gene: TRBV12-3/TRBV12-4; abundance: medium-sized; j_gene: TRBJ1-4; CDR3aa: CASSSTGGREKLFF
v_gene: TRBV29-1; abundance: -; j_gene: TRBJ2-1; CDR3aa: CSVEFGGDAYNEQFF
v_gene: TRBV24-1; abundance: -; j_gene: TRBJ2-1; CDR3aa: CATSDSATPLEFF
v_gene: TRBV5-1; abundance: -; j_gene: TRBJ2-5; CDR3aa: CASSLAVETQYF